These 25 T cell receptor beta chains share one sample of origin, sequenced in a study of glioma-infiltrating T cells after dendritic cell vaccination. Assay used: immunoSEQ multiplex PCR; TCRdb lists only in-frame clones, some missing. The sample holds 70,000 to 90,000 clones, roughly four fifths seen once. Specified time point: after dendritic cell vaccination, including at tumor progression/relapse. The specimen comprised blood, sampled after dendritic cell vaccination. The receptors originated from a human donor with glioblastoma.

The chain joins TRBV6-5 to TRBJ1-4; no firm D call. Trimming pared 0 bases from V and 7 bases from J, leaving 15 bases between. In germline, CDR1 is MNHEY, CDR2 SVGAGI. The CDR3 spans 16 residues. CDR3 region: CASSYSGSPESEKLFF. CDR3 DNA: TGTGCCAGCAGTTACTCGGGGAGTCCCGAGAGTGAAAAACTGTTTTTT.

The J gene is TRBJ2-7, the V gene TRBV6-5; D gene ambiguous. The V end lost 4 bases, the J end lost 2 bases, and 15 bases lay between the germline ends. The germline gives CDR1 MNHEY, CDR2 SVGAGI. The CDR3 runs to 15 residues. DNA for the CDR3: TGTGCCAGCAGTTCCGGGTCCTTAGCTGCCTACGAGCAGTACTTC. Encoded protein: CASSSGSLAAYEQYF.

The J gene is TRBJ1-6, the V gene TRBV5-1; 7 nucleotides agree with TRBD1. With V trimmed by 3 bases and J by 0 bases, 6 bases remained unmatched. Germline values: CDR1 SGHRS, CDR2 YFSETQ. The CDR3 is 17 amino acids. The CDR3 sequence is CASSSGDSSSYNSPLHF. CDR3 DNA sequence: TGCGCCAGCAGCTCTGGGGACAGCAGCTCCTATAATTCACCCCTCCACTTT.

The chain carries TRBV29-1 and TRBJ2-5, with D maybe TRBD2 (6 bases). From germline, CDR1 is SQVTM and CDR2 ANQGSEA. Trimming took 7 bases from V and 5 from J, leaving 17 bases between them. This CDR3 is 13 amino acids long. CDR3 in amino acids: CSASSGGGETQYF. The CDR3 DNA follows: TGCAGCGCGAGTAGCGGCGGCGGGGAGACCCAGTACTTC.

V gene TRBV4-2 combines with J gene TRBJ2-2; no clear D. CDR3 length: 14 amino acids. V lost 4 bases and J 4 bases, leaving 10 bases between the germline ends. Per germline, CDR1 LGHNA and CDR2 YNFKEQ. The CDR3 DNA reads as TGTGCCAGCAGCCTTTATATGTCCACCGGGGAGCTGTTTTTT. It yields the protein CASSLYMSTGELFF.

This clone was counted only a few times. This chain connects TRBV5-4 to TRBJ2-1, with D possibly matching TRBD1 (5 bases). V was shortened by 0 bases and J by 5 bases, with 9 bases between the two germline ends. The CDR3 spans 14 residues. Germline CDR1 is SGHNT and CDR2 is YYREEE (reference sequence). CDR3: CASSLDRSDNEQFF. CDR3 nucleotides: TGTGCCAGCAGCTTGGACAGGTCCGACAATGAGCAGTTCTTC.

This clone was seen only a few times. This sequence joins TRBV5-1 and TRBJ2-4; TRBD2 matches 8 bases. The J segment lost 6 bases and the V segment lost 4 bases, leaving 21 bases of the junction unmatched. The CDR3 covers 19 residues. Per the germline V gene, CDR1 is SGHRS and CDR2 is YFSETQ. CDR3 amino acids: CASSGRGGRAGSTRNIQYF. The CDR3 region has the DNA TGCGCCAGCAGCGGCCGCGGGGGGCGGGCTGGGTCTACTCGAAACATTCAGTACTTC.

This chain connects TRBV29-1 to TRBJ2-1, with 10 bases fitting TRBD2. The germline V gene encodes CDR1 SQVTM and CDR2 ANQGSEA. The J segment lost 4 bases and the V segment lost 7 bases, leaving 10 bases of the junction unmatched. The length of the CDR3 is 15 residues. The CDR3 DNA reads as TGCAGCGCGTTAGCCCGGACTAGCGGATACAATGAGCAGTTCTTC. Translation gives CSALARTSGYNEQFF.

The chain is built from TRBV11-1 and TRBJ1-4; tentative D call: TRBD1 (5 bases). V lost 3 bases, J lost 8 bases, and 10 bases lay in between. The CDR3 length is 13 residues. Germline assignment: CDR1 SGHAT and CDR2 FQDESV (reference sequence). The DNA of the CDR3 is TGTGCCAGCAGCTTTGGTGCAGGGGAAAAACTGTTTTTT. Protein product: CASSFGAGEKLFF.

The chain joins TRBV5-4 to TRBJ2-7; D is possibly TRBD1 (6 bases). CDR1 SGHNT and CDR2 YYREEE come from the germline V gene (reference sequence). The CDR3 contains 14 residues. V lost 0 bases and J lost 3, with 10 bases in between. The CDR3 reads CASSLDRVSYEQYF. CDR3 nucleotide sequence: TGTGCCAGCAGCTTGGACAGGGTAAGCTACGAGCAGTACTTC.

The rearrangement links TRBV9 to TRBJ1-6; unclear D gene. The germline V and J ends were trimmed by 5 bases and 8 bases, with 5 bases remaining between them. The germline V gene has CDR1 SGDLS and CDR2 YYNGEE. CDR3 length: 11 amino acids. The CDR3 loop is CASRADSPLHF. In DNA form, the CDR3 reads TGTGCCAGCAGAGCTGATTCACCCCTCCACTTT.

This sequence joins TRBV2 and TRBJ1-1, with a tentative D call TRBD1 (6 bases). This CDR3 is 13 amino acids long. Germline V CDR1 and CDR2: SNHLY, FYNNEI. V lost 10 bases and J lost 1, with 13 bases in between. CDR3 coding DNA: TGTGCCACCAACAGGGACCCGAACACTGAAGCTTTCTTT. It yields the protein CATNRDPNTEAFF.

The V call is TRBV21-1, the J call TRBJ1-3; TRBD1 reflects the table's D call only, with no check against the DNA. TRBV21-1 represents a pseudogene. The CDR3 is 17 amino acids. CDR3 bases: TGTGCCAGCAGCAAGGATACCGGGACAGTCTCTGGAAACACCATATATTTT. Translation: CASSKDTGTVSGNTIYF.

The chain combines TRBV7-8 with TRBJ2-5; D is possibly TRBD2 (6 bases). The CDR3 sequence is 17 residues long. Per the germline V gene, CDR1 is SGHVS and CDR2 is FQNEAQ. V was clipped by 4 bases and J by 0 bases, with 18 bases between them. This chain's CDR3 is CASSSTLDYWDQETQYF. The CDR3 bases are TGTGCCAGCAGCTCGACATTGGACTATTGGGACCAAGAGACCCAGTACTTC.

This rearrangement joins TRBV9 to TRBJ1-2; possible D gene TRBD1, 5 bases. The germline V gene encodes CDR1 SGDLS and CDR2 YYNGEE. V was clipped by 3 bases and J by 7 bases, with 22 bases between them. CDR3 length equals 16 residues. DNA of the CDR3: TGTGCCAGCAGCGGAGGCCAATTGACAGACAGTAGTGGCTACACCTTC. It codes for CASSGGQLTDSSGYTF.

This sequence joins TRBV7-9 and TRBJ1-2; 8 bases agree with TRBD1. The CDR3 extends over 14 amino acids. V trimming: 3 bases; J trimming: 6 bases; junction bases outside the gene matches: 6. The germline gives CDR1 SEHNR, CDR2 FQNEAQ (reference sequence). CDR3 protein: CASSLGRGQDGYTF. The CDR3 region has the DNA TGTGCCAGCAGCTTGGGCAGGGGGCAGGATGGCTACACCTTC.

The V gene is TRBV5-6, the J gene TRBJ1-6; perhaps TRBD1 as D (5 bases). CDR1 is SGHDT, CDR2 YYEEEE, per germline. Trimming took 2 bases from V and 5 from J, leaving 17 bases between them. This CDR3 is 17 amino acids long. The CDR3 nucleotides are TGTGCCAGCAGCTTTTTAGGGAGGGGACCAGATAATTCACCCCTCCACTTT. Its protein product is CASSFLGRGPDNSPLHF.

J is TRBJ1-1 and V is TRBV6-1, with D possibly being TRBD1 (6 bases). The ends were cut back, 7 bases at V and 0 bases at J, with 12 bases in the middle. Germline-derived CDR1 and CDR2 are MNHNS and SASEGT. This CDR3 has 14 amino acids. The DNA for the CDR3 is TGTGCCAGCACACCAACAGGGATGAACACTGAAGCTTTCTTT. It encodes CASTPTGMNTEAFF.

V is TRBV13 and J is TRBJ1-6, with D perhaps matching TRBD1 (6 bases). Trimming removed 4 bases from V and 8 bases from J, with 12 bases in between. CDR1 and CDR2 from the germline V gene are PRHDT and FYEKMQ (reference sequence). The CDR3 spans 14 residues. CDR3 amino acids: CASSSQGLDSPLHF. The CDR3 DNA is TGTGCCAGCAGCTCACAGGGCTTGGATTCACCCCTCCACTTT.

The V gene is TRBV29-1, the J gene TRBJ2-3; the D is unclear. Germline V CDR1 and CDR2: SQVTM, ANQGSEA. V was shortened by 4 bases and J by 4 bases, with 6 bases between the two germline ends. The CDR3 covers 11 residues. CDR3 nucleotides: TGCAGCGTTGTTCCCTCAGATACGCAGTATTTT. Protein: CSVVPSDTQYF.

V gene TRBV6-5 combines with J gene TRBJ1-1; tentative D call: TRBD1 (5 bases). Looked up from germline, CDR1 is MNHEY and CDR2 is SVGAGI. V was shortened by 6 bases and J by 5 bases, with 13 bases between the two germline ends. The CDR3 extends over 13 amino acids. The CDR3 is CASRSDSYTEAFF. In DNA, the CDR3 is TGTGCCAGCAGATCCGACAGCTATACTGAAGCTTTCTTT.

The sample holds one count of this clone. The rearrangement joins TRBV5-1 to TRBJ2-7; 9 positions match TRBD1. V shed 4 bases and J 7 bases; nucleotides not matched to a gene: 6. Per the germline V gene, CDR1 is SGHRS and CDR2 is YFSETQ. This CDR3 contains 13 residues. The CDR3 loop reads CASSTGQGEEQYF. DNA of the CDR3: TGCGCCAGCAGCACGGGACAGGGTGAGGAGCAGTACTTC.

V usage is TRBV9 and J usage is TRBJ2-3, with a tentative D call TRBD1 (6 bases). Trimming cost V 0 bases and J 2 bases, with 10 bases left between them. The length of the CDR3 is 15 residues. Looked up from germline, CDR1 is SGDLS and CDR2 is YYNGEE. The DNA for the CDR3 is TGTGCCAGCAGCGTAGGTACAGGGACCACAGATACGCAGTATTTT. Translation: CASSVGTGTTDTQYF.

V is TRBV30 and J is TRBJ2-7, with a possible D match to TRBD1 (6 bases). With 3 bases removed from V and 1 base from J, the gap between germline ends came to 13 bases. CDR3 length: 14 residues. The germline V gene has CDR1 GTSNPN and CDR2 SVGIG (reference sequence). The CDR3 nucleotides read TGTGCCTGGAGGAGACAGGCGGGTTCCTACGAGCAGTACTTC. It specifies CAWRRQAGSYEQYF.

The V gene is TRBV6-1, the J gene TRBJ2-7, with 7 positions matching TRBD1. There are 13 residues in the CDR3. V lost 5 bases to trimming and J lost 6 bases; unmatched junction nucleotides: 7. The germline CDR1 and CDR2 sequences are MNHNS and SASEGT. CDR3 region: CASSPANRGEQYF. Written as DNA, the CDR3 is TGTGCCAGCAGTCCAGCGAACAGGGGCGAGCAGTACTTC.